The text below deals with one TCR beta chain. The germline V gene has CDR1 SGHTA and CDR2 FQGNSA. With 7 bases removed from V and 7 bases from J, the gap between germline ends came to 11 bases. CDR3 length: 12 residues. TCRdb re-called the RT-PCR reads with MiXCR, one entry per CDR3 protein. The sample has more than 550,000 distinct CDR3 sequences, around 14% seen once. The receptor was isolated from a female donor in good health, serving as a healthy control. The sequenced sample was memory CD4+ T cells from blood. V and J are TRBV7-2 and TRBJ2-1, with D unresolved. CDR3: CASNIYGNEQFF. In DNA form, the CDR3 reads TGTGCCAGCAACATCTACGGTAATGAGCAGTTCTTC.